Below, one TCR beta chain is given with its context. Its antigen target is currently unknown. Per-nucleotide qualities are absent, and no much larger clonotype sits a single base away. This specimen comes from a study of blood T cell repertoires in COVID-19 (dated by TCRdb to 2018 to 2020). Study-level background: Samples from collaborators originated in the United States, Italy and Spain and spanned both the acute and convalescent phases of COVID-19. The sample metadata nearly always contained a de-identified subject ID, COVID-19 status, age in years and sex. Where HLA class I and class II types were available, the types were taken from metadata supplied by the sample provider, not from assay-based typing. Subjects who had been exposed to COVID-19, were actively infected with it, or had recovered from it provided the deeply sampled blood TCRbeta repertoires that made up the dataset. The samples were drawn from two sources: the first 160 participants of the ongoing ImmuneRACE study, and some 1,300 subjects contributed by 6 global collaborators. The material from the prospective study consisted of cDNA or gDNA derived from T cells, B-cell-depleted T cells, or PBMCs. A freely available public database, intended as a resource for researchers studying the immune response to SARS-CoV-2, is where the repertoires were released.

In the prospective study, participants were roughly 18 to 90 years old, resided in approximately 22 geographic areas of the United States, and were enrolled through a virtual design. Cohort assignment in the prospective study relied on participant-reported clinical history from a screening survey and a study questionnaire. For ImmuneRACE Cohort 3, a participant was defined as recovered based on two consecutive negative NP/OP PCR tests, clearance by a healthcare professional, or resolution of symptoms. In the prospective study, mobile phlebotomists collected whole blood, serum and a nasopharyngeal or oropharyngeal swab from each participant. Additional blood draws and questionnaires over a 2-month period could optionally be provided by prospective study participants. Before DNA extraction, blood samples from the prospective study were shipped at room temperature or frozen. TCRbeta CDR3 regions were amplified from genomic DNA by means of the immunoSEQ Assay, a bias-controlled multiplex PCR. On the study's bioinformatics: The number of nucleated cells in each sample was estimated by amplification of reference gene primers within the assay. To quantify the absolute abundance of each unique TCRbeta CDR3 rearrangement, sequence reads were collapsed and filtered. Productive Simpson clonality was computed per sample as the square root of Simpson's diversity index over productive rearrangements. TCRdb retrieved this table from immuneACCESS and kept in-frame rearrangements only. Not all clones are present; in checked studies, unresolved V genes account for under half, and no reason is known for the remainder. V, J and clone size were drawn from that table, and D and trimming were deduced from the DNA. Across this sample there are fewer than 250,000 clones, with about 80% seen only once. Roughly 1.8% of the sample comes from the top ten.

Including the terminal cysteine and phenylalanine, the CDR3 comprises 12 residues. Of the read, only the CDR3 DNA is kept; its 36 bases are in frame from base 1. V sheds 7 bases and J sheds 13 bases, leaving 19 bases between their ends. Via the germline V gene, CDR1 is MDHEN and CDR2 SYDVKM. Study-level results and caveats: The amount of clinical and demographic metadata varied by source and participant and was provided uncurated.

The source is a man aged 55 to 69 who had recovered from COVID-19. Material: PBMCs or T cells enriched from blood (not recorded which). The sequence is built from TRBV28 and TRBJ1-1; the D gene remains uncertain. CDR3 loop: CASTLKMGQDFF. At the DNA level, the sequence is TGTGCCAGCACCTTAAAGATGGGTCAGGATTTCTTT. The full variable domain, completed from the reference TRBV28 and TRBJ1-1 proteins outside the CDR3, reads DVKVTQSSRYLVKRTGEKVFLECVQDMDHENMFWYRQDPGLGLRLIYFSYDVKMKEKGDIPEGYSVSREKKERFSLILESASTNQTSMYLCASTLKMGQDFFGQGTRLTVV.